The 29 T cell receptor beta chains below all came from one sample that was sequenced in a study of blood T cell repertoires in COVID-19. Generated by immunoSEQ multiplex PCR, the TCRdb table keeps only in-frame clones and is missing some. The table has 150,000 to 200,000 clones, about 88% seen once. Sequenced input: peripheral blood. The receptor source for this set is a man aged 60 to 69 with COVID-19, enrolled during active disease.

This clone was seen once. This chain uses TRBV27 with TRBJ1-1; tentatively, D is TRBD1 (6 bases). Per the germline V gene, CDR1 is MNHEY and CDR2 is SMNVEV (reference sequence). V was trimmed by 6 bases and J by 4 bases, leaving 12 bases between them. The CDR3 has 13 amino acids. The CDR3 DNA is TGTGCCAGCAGGCAGGGGTTCCGCACTGAAGCTTTCTTT. This encodes CASRQGFRTEAFF.

This rearrangement joins TRBV28 to TRBJ1-1, with 8 bases that match TRBD1. This CDR3 is built from 12 residues. V trimming: 5 bases; J trimming: 6 bases; junction bases outside the gene matches: 2. CDR1 and CDR2 from the germline V gene are MDHEN and SYDVKM. As DNA, the CDR3 is TGTGCCAGCAGTACAGGGGGGCCTGAAGCTTTCTTT. Translated, it gives CASSTGGPEAFF.

This clone occurred once. The chain combines TRBV5-6 with TRBJ2-7; unclear D gene. CDR1 and CDR2 from the germline V gene are SGHDT and YYEEEE. The CDR3 totals 14 residues. The V end was cut by 1 base, the J end by 2 bases, with 10 bases between. Here the CDR3 DNA reads TGTGCCAGCAGCTTGTCCGACTTAGCCTACGAGCAGTACTTC. The encoded protein is CASSLSDLAYEQYF.

The V gene is TRBV10-3, the J gene TRBJ1-2, with 9 bases lining up with TRBD1. Losses at the gene ends were 6 bases for V and 7 bases for J; bases not matched to a gene: 9. Per germline, CDR1 ENHRY and CDR2 SYGVKD. This CDR3 region has 14 residues. The DNA for the CDR3 is TGTGCCATCAGCCCGGGACAGGGATTTGGTGGCTACACCTTC. Translating gives CAISPGQGFGGYTF.

This clone was counted a single time. The CDR3 nucleotides are TGTGCCAGCAGCTTAGATCAGAACAATCAGCCCCAGCATTTT. Translating it yields CASSLDQNNQPQHF. This chain links TRBV7-9 with TRBJ1-5; D not certain. V lost 1 base, J lost 3 bases, and 7 bases lay in between. The CDR3 is 14 residues long. Looked up from germline, CDR1 is SEHNR and CDR2 is FQNEAQ (reference sequence).

This sequence joins TRBV28 and TRBJ1-1, with 9 bases aligning to TRBD1. Germline CDR1 and CDR2: MDHEN and SYDVKM. The J segment lost 2 bases and the V segment lost 5 bases, leaving 6 bases of the junction unmatched. The CDR3 length is 15 residues. The CDR3, as DNA: TGTGCCAGCAGTACAGGGGGCGCGGGCAACACTGAAGCTTTCTTT. It yields the protein CASSTGGAGNTEAFF.

This chain links TRBV10-3 with TRBJ2-1, with D possibly TRBD2 on 6 matching bases. The CDR3 loop spans 12 amino acids. Germline assignment: CDR1 ENHRY and CDR2 SYGVKD. V was shortened by 8 bases and J by 4 bases, with 9 bases between the two germline ends. CDR3 loop: CAIGTSYNEQFF. The CDR3 bases are TGTGCCATCGGGACTTCTTACAATGAGCAGTTCTTC.

The gene calls are TRBV11-2 and TRBJ1-1, with TRBD1 as a possible D gene (5 bases). Trimming cost V 2 bases and J 1 base, with 8 bases left between them. The CDR3 contains 14 residues. Germline CDR1 reads SGHAT; CDR2 reads FQNNGV. CDR3 DNA sequence: TGTGCCAGCAGCTTAAGGCAGGGGAACACTGAAGCTTTCTTT. Residues: CASSLRQGNTEAFF.

The rearrangement joins TRBV30 to TRBJ2-5; 10 bases line up with TRBD2. The trim removed 4 bases at V and 2 bases at J, leaving 4 bases unmatched. Germline loops: CDR1 GTSNPN, CDR2 SVGIG (reference sequence). The CDR3 totals 14 residues. CDR3 residues: CAWTSGSGQETQYF. Written as DNA, the CDR3 is TGTGCCTGGACTAGCGGGAGTGGTCAAGAGACCCAGTACTTC. Using reference TRBV30 and TRBJ2-5 for the parts outside the CDR3, the full variable domain is SQTIHQWPATLVQPVGSPLSLECTVEGTSNPNLYWYRQAAGRGLQLLFYSVGIGQISSEVPQNLSASRPQDRQFILSSKKLLLSDSGFYLCAWTSGSGQETQYFGPGTRLLVL.

V usage is TRBV14 and J usage is TRBJ2-7, with D possibly TRBD2 on 7 matching bases. The CDR3 has 16 amino acids. Trimming removed 1 base at V and 3 bases at J, with 16 bases between. Looked up from germline, CDR1 is SGHDN and CDR2 is FVKESK. CDR3 nucleotides: TGTGCCAGCAGCCAAGCCGTGGGGGGGGCAAGCTACGAGCAGTACTTC. Encoded protein: CASSQAVGGASYEQYF. Supplemented by reference TRBV14 and TRBJ2-7, the full variable domain reads EAGVTQFPSHSVIEKGQTVTLRCDPISGHDNLYWYRRVMGKEIKFLLHFVKESKQDESGMPNNRFLAERTGGTYSTLKVQPAELEDSGVYFCASSQAVGGASYEQYFGPGTRLTVT.

The chain uses TRBV28 and TRBJ1-4; 8 bases line up with TRBD1. The J segment lost 4 bases and the V segment lost 5 bases, leaving 9 bases of the junction unmatched. The length of the CDR3 is 16 residues. Looked up from germline, CDR1 is MDHEN and CDR2 is SYDVKM. The CDR3 protein is CASSPPPGQDNEKLFF. The CDR3 bases are TGTGCCAGCAGTCCCCCGCCGGGACAGGATAATGAAAAACTGTTTTTT.

J is TRBJ1-2 and V is TRBV19; TRBD1 matches 9 bases. The CDR3 contains 17 residues. Germline-derived CDR1 and CDR2 are LNHDA and SQIVND (reference sequence). V was pared by 9 bases and J by 5 bases, with 19 bases of the junction left unmatched. CDR3 coding DNA: TGTGCCAGCTATTACCGAGAGTCCGGGACAGGGACTTATGGCTACACCTTC. This sequence encodes CASYYRESGTGTYGYTF. Filled out from reference TRBV19 and TRBJ1-2, the complete variable domain reads DGGITQSPKYLFRKEGQNVTLSCEQNLNHDAMYWYRQDPGQGLRLIYYSQIVNDFQKGDIAEGYSVSREKKESFPLTVTSAQKNPTAFYLCASYYRESGTGTYGYTFGSGTRLTVV.

This chain joins TRBV11-2 and TRBJ2-5, with 14 bases aligning to TRBD2. The CDR3 runs to 16 residues. The germline V gene encodes CDR1 SGHAT and CDR2 FQNNGV. V lost 5 bases, J lost 5 bases, and 7 bases stayed unmatched. The CDR3, as DNA: TGTGCCAGCAGCCTATCGGGACTAGCGGGGGCGGAGACCCAGTACTTC. As protein: CASSLSGLAGAETQYF.

V gene TRBV6-5 combines with J gene TRBJ2-7; D may be TRBD1 (6 bases). V gave up 5 bases and J gave up 1 base, with 12 bases separating them. Germline V gene lookup returns CDR1 MNHEY and CDR2 SVGAGI. CDR3 length: 14 amino acids. CDR3 DNA: TGTGCCAGCAGTCCCCGACAGGAGTCCTACGAGCAGTACTTC. Protein sequence: CASSPRQESYEQYF.

The genes are TRBV5-4 and TRBJ2-2; TRBD1 might be the D (5 bases). The CDR3 runs to 15 residues. The V end was cut by 4 bases, the J end by 7 bases, with 17 bases between. The germline CDR1 and CDR2 sequences are SGHNT and YYREEE (reference sequence). The CDR3 spells CASSPRQGINGELFF. For the CDR3, the DNA is TGTGCCAGCAGCCCGAGGCAGGGTATAAACGGGGAGCTGTTTTTT.

The CDR3 coding sequence is TGTGCCAGTATCGTAACAGGTGGACATGAGCAGTTCTTC. It translates to CASIVTGGHEQFF. V gene TRBV19 combines with J gene TRBJ2-1, with D perhaps matching TRBD1 (5 bases). The germline V gene has CDR1 LNHDA and CDR2 SQIVND (reference sequence). V was shortened by 7 bases and J by 8 bases, with 15 bases between the two germline ends. The length of the CDR3 is 13 residues.

The rearrangement joins TRBV7-8 to TRBJ1-4; TRBD1 matches at 7 bases. The CDR3 contains 16 residues. Germline V gene data show CDR1 as SGHVS and CDR2 as FQNEAQ. V gave up 5 bases and J gave up 4 bases; unmatched junction bases: 10. CDR3 sequence reads: CASSTFRGPVNEKLFF. CDR3 DNA sequence: TGTGCCAGCAGCACTTTTAGGGGGCCTGTTAATGAAAAACTGTTTTTT.

This chain uses TRBV18 with TRBJ1-1; maybe TRBD1 (6 bases). CDR3 length equals 13 residues. Germline lookup yields CDR1 KGHSH and CDR2 LQKENI. The ends were cut back, 0 bases at V and 4 bases at J, with 6 bases in the middle. This chain's CDR3 is CASSPPGATEAFF. The CDR3 nucleotides are TGTGCCAGCTCACCACCGGGGGCCACTGAAGCTTTCTTT.

This chain joins TRBV24-1 and TRBJ1-4; 8 bases fit TRBD1. Germline V gives CDR1 KGHDR, CDR2 SFDVKD. The CDR3 length is 15 residues. V dropped 2 bases and J dropped 8; count of bases not matched to a gene: 6. CDR3 in DNA: TGTGCCACCAGTGATTCAGGGGGCAGAGGAGAAAAACTGTTTTTT. This translates into CATSDSGGRGEKLFF.

Worth noting for this clone: Other DNA variants within this sample encode the same CDR3. CDR3 coding DNA: TGTGCCAGCAGTCTGGGACAGTACTATGGCTACACCTTC. Protein product: CASSLGQYYGYTF. The rearrangement links TRBV12-3 or TRBV12-4 to TRBJ1-2; 7 bases map to TRBD1. Trimming cost V 5 bases and J 3 bases; bases outside gene matches: 3. The CDR3 has 13 residues.

The CDR3 here is CASSLSGTGEGNYGYTF. CDR3 coding DNA: TGTGCCAGCAGTCTATCCGGGACAGGGGAGGGGAACTATGGCTACACCTTC. V gene TRBV6-6 combines with J gene TRBJ1-2; TRBD1 matches at 10 bases. J was trimmed by 2 bases and V by 5 bases; bases with no gene match: 11. The CDR3 sequence is 17 residues long. The germline V gene has CDR1 MNHNY and CDR2 SVGAGI (reference sequence).

The rearrangement uses TRBV4-3 and TRBJ2-1, with 9 bases fitting TRBD2. The germline gives CDR1 LGHNA, CDR2 YSLEER. The CDR3 runs to 19 residues. The ends lost 1 base at V and 0 bases at J; junction bases unmatched: 10. The CDR3 loop is CASSQAASGAFSSYNEQFF. The CDR3 DNA follows: TGCGCCAGCAGCCAAGCGGCTAGCGGGGCCTTTAGCTCCTACAATGAGCAGTTCTTC.

This chain connects TRBV20-1 to TRBJ1-1; no definite D call. The V gene lost 6 bases and the J gene lost 2 bases, with 4 bases spanning the gap. Germline V gene sequence: CDR1 DFQATT, CDR2 SNEGSKA (reference sequence). The CDR3 spans 10 residues. Here the CDR3 DNA reads TGCAGTGCCCGTAACACTGAAGCTTTCTTT. Protein product: CSARNTEAFF.

The chain recombines TRBV28 with TRBJ1-3; TRBD1 agrees at 7 bases. Germline CDR1 MDHEN, CDR2 SYDVKM. V lost 5 bases to trimming and J lost 7 bases; unmatched junction nucleotides: 11. The CDR3 is 15 residues long. The CDR3: CASSTSRTGGNTIYF. Written as DNA, the CDR3 is TGTGCCAGCAGTACCTCCCGGACAGGAGGTAACACCATATATTTT. The variable domain in full, with the rest retrieved from reference TRBV28 and TRBJ1-3, is DVKVTQSSRYLVKRTGEKVFLECVQDMDHENMFWYRQDPGLGLRLIYFSYDVKMKEKGDIPEGYSVSREKKERFSLILESASTNQTSMYLCASSTSRTGGNTIYFGEGSWLTVV.

V usage is TRBV4-3 and J usage is TRBJ1-6, with D perhaps matching TRBD1 (6 bases). Trimming shortened V by 0 bases and J by 7 bases, and 10 bases separated the two germline ends. Germline V gene sequence: CDR1 LGHNA, CDR2 YSLEER. This CDR3 has 15 residues. This chain's CDR3 is CASSQDYRANSPLHF. The CDR3 DNA reads as TGCGCCAGCAGCCAAGATTACAGGGCCAATTCACCCCTCCACTTT.

The chain recombines TRBV30 with TRBJ1-1; 10 nucleotides match TRBD1. J gave up 4 bases and V 5 bases, and 10 bases lay outside the gene matches. Germline CDR1 reads GTSNPN; CDR2 reads SVGIG (reference sequence). The CDR3 runs 15 residues. CDR3 residues: CAWGDRGGFGTEAFF. CDR3 nucleotides: TGTGCCTGGGGGGACAGGGGCGGTTTCGGCACTGAAGCTTTCTTT.

This chain uses TRBV6-6 with TRBJ2-7; D possibly corresponds to TRBD1 (5 bases). CDR3 length: 14 residues. CDR1 and CDR2 (germline): MNHNY, SVGAGI (reference sequence). The V gene lost 11 bases and the J gene lost 6 bases, with 23 bases spanning the gap. The CDR3 DNA is TGTGCCGCCCAACCCCAGGGTGGGATTTCCGAGCAGTACTTC. Protein sequence: CAAQPQGGISEQYF.

V usage is TRBV28 and J usage is TRBJ1-5; no firm D call. This CDR3 has 14 amino acids. The germline V and J ends were trimmed by 3 bases and 0 bases, with 6 bases remaining between them. From germline, CDR1 is MDHEN and CDR2 SYDVKM. In nucleotides, the CDR3 is TGTGCCAGCAGTTTGTCTCGTAGCAATCAGCCCCAGCATTTT. It is translated as CASSLSRSNQPQHF.

This clone was found a few times. This rearrangement joins TRBV6-1 to TRBJ1-5, with 7 nucleotides matching TRBD1. This CDR3 comprises 13 residues. CDR1 and CDR2 (germline): MNHNS, SASEGT. The J segment lost 4 bases and the V segment lost 3 bases, leaving 0 bases of the junction unmatched. The CDR3 DNA follows: TGTGCCAGCAGTGAGACAGGGAATCAGCCCCAGCATTTT. This encodes CASSETGNQPQHF.